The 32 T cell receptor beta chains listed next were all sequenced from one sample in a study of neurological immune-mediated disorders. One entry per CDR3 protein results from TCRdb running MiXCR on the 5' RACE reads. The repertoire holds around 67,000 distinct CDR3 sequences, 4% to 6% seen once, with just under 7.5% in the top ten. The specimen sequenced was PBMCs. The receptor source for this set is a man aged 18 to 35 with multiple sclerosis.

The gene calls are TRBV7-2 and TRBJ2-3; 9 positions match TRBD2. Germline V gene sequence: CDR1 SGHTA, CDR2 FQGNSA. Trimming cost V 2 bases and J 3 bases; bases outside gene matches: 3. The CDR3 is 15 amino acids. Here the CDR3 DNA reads TGTGCCAGCAGCTTACTGACTAGCGGAACAGATACGCAGTATTTT. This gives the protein CASSLLTSGTDTQYF.

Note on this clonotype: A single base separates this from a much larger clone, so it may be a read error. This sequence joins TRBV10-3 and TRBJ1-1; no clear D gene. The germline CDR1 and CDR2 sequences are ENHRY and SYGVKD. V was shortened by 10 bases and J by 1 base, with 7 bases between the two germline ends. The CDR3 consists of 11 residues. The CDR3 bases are TGTGCCACCTTAGAGAACACTGAAGCTTTCTTT. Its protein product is CATLENTEAFF.

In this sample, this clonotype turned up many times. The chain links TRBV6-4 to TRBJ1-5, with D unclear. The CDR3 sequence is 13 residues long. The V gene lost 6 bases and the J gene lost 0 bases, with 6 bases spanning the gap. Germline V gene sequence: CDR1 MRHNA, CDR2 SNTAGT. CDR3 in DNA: TGTGCCAGCAGCGATAATAGCAATCAGCCCCAGCATTTT. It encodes CASSDNSNQPQHF.

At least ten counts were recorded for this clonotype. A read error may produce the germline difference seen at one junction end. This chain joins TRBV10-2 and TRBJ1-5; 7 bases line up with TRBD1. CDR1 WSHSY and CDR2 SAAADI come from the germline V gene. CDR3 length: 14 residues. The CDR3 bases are TGCGCCAGCAGTGCGGCAGGGGGTAATCAGCCCCAGAATTTT. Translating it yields CASSAAGGNQPQNF.

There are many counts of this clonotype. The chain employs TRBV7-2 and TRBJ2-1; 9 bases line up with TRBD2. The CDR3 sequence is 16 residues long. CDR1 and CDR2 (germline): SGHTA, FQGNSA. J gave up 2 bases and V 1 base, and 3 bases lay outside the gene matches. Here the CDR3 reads CASSLVAGVPYNEQFF. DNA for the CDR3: TGTGCCAGCAGCTTAGTAGCGGGAGTCCCCTACAATGAGCAGTTCTTC.

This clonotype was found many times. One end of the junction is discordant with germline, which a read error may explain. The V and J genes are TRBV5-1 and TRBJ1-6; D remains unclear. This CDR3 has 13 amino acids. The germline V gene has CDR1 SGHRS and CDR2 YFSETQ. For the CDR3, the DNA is TGCGCCAGCAGCTTGGTGAATAATTCACCCCTCAACTTT. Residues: CASSLVNNSPLNF.

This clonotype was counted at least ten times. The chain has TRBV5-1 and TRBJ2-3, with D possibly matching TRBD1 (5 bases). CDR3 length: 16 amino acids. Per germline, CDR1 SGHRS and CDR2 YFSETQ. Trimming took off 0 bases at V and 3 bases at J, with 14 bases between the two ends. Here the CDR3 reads CASSLDPGSPTDTQYF. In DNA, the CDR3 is TGCGCCAGCAGCTTGGACCCAGGGTCACCTACAGATACGCAGTATTTT.

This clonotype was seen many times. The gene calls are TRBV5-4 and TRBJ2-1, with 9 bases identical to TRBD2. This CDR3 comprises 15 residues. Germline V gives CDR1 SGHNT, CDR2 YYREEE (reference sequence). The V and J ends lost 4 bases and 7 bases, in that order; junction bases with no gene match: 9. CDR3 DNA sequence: TGTGCCAGCAGCCTATTAGCGGGAGCTTGGAATGAGCAGTTCTTC. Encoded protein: CASSLLAGAWNEQFF.

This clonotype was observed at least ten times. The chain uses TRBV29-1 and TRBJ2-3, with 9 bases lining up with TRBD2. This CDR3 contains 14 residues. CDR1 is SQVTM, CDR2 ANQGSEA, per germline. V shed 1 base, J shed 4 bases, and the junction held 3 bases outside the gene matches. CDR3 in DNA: TGCAGCGTTGAAGCGCAGCGGGGGGCAGATACGCAGTATTTT. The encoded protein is CSVEAQRGADTQYF.

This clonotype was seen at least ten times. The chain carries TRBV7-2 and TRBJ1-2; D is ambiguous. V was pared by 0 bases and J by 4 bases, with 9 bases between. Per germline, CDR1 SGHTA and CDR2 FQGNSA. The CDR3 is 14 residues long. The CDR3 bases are TGTGCCAGCAGCTTAGCGGGAGGGCCCTATGGCTACACCTTC. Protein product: CASSLAGGPYGYTF.

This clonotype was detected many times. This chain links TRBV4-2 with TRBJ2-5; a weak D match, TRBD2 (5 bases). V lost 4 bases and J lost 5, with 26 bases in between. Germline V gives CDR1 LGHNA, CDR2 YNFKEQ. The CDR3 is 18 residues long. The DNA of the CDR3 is TGTGCCAGCAGCCCCCTAACCGGGGTCTCGTTGCCGGGGGAGACCCAGTACTTC. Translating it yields CASSPLTGVSLPGETQYF.

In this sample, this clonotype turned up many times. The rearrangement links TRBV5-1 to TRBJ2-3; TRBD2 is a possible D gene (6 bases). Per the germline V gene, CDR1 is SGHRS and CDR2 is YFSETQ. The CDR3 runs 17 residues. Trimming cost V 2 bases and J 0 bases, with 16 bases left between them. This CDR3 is CASSFLPGGSSTDTQYF. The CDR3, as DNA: TGCGCCAGCAGCTTTCTACCTGGGGGGTCTAGCACAGATACGCAGTATTTT.

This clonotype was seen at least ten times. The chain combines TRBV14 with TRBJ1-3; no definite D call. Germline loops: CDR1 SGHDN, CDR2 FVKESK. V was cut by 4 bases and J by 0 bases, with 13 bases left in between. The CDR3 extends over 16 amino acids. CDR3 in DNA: TGTGCCAGCAGCCGGACTGGACTGTTCTCTGGAAACACCATATATTTT. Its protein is CASSRTGLFSGNTIYF.

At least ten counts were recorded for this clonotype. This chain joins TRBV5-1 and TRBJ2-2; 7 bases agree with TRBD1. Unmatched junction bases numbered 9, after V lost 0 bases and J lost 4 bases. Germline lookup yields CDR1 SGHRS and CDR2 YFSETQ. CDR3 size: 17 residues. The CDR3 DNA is TGCGCCAGCAGCTTGGCTGAGGGGACAGCCGGCACCGGGGAGCTGTTTTTT. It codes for CASSLAEGTAGTGELFF. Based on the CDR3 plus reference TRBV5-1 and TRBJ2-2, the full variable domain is KAGVTQTPRYLIKTRGQQVTLSCSPISGHRSVSWYQQTPGQGLQFLFEYFSETQRNKGNFPGRFSGRQFSNSRSEMNVSTLELGDSALYLCASSLAEGTAGTGELFFGEGSRLTVL.

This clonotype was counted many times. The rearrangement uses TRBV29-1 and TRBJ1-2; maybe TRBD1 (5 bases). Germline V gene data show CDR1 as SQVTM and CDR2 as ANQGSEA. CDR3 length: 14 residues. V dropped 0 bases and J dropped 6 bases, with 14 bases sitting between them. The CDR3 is CSVEDYLGLDGYTF. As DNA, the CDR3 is TGCAGCGTTGAAGATTACTTGGGACTGGATGGCTACACCTTC.

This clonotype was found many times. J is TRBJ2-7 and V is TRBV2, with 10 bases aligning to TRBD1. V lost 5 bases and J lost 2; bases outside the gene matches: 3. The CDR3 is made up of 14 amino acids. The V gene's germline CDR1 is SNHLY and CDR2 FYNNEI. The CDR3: CASSLGQGPYEQYF. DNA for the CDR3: TGTGCCAGCAGTCTGGGACAGGGGCCCTACGAGCAGTACTTC.

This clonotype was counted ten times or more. CDR3 loop: CSARDVAGGRDEQFF. The CDR3 nucleotides read TGCAGTGCTAGAGATGTAGCGGGAGGGCGCGATGAGCAGTTCTTC. The chain employs TRBV20-1 and TRBJ2-1, with 11 bases identical to TRBD2. CDR1 is DFQATT and CDR2 is SNEGSKA in the germline V gene (reference sequence). J gave up 8 bases and V 0 bases, and 6 bases lay outside the gene matches. The CDR3 spans 15 residues.

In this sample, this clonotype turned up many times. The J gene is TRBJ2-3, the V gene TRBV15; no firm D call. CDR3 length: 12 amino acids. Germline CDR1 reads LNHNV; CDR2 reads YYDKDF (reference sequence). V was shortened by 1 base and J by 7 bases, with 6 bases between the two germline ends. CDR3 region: CATSRVLNTQYF. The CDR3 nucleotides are TGTGCCACCAGCAGAGTCCTGAATACGCAGTATTTT.

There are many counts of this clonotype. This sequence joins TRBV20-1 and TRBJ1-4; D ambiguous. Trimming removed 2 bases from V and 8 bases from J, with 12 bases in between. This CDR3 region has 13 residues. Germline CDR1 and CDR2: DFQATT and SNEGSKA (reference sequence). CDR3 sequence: CSARKNGSEKLFF. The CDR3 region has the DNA TGCAGTGCTAGAAAGAACGGTTCGGAAAAACTGTTTTTT.

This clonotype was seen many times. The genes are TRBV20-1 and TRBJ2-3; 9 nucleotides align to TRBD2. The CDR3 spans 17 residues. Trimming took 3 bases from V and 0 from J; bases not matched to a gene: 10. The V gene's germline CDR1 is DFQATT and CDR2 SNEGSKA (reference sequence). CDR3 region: CSASWAGGQASTDTQYF. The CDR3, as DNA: TGCAGTGCTAGTTGGGCGGGAGGGCAAGCTAGCACAGATACGCAGTATTTT.

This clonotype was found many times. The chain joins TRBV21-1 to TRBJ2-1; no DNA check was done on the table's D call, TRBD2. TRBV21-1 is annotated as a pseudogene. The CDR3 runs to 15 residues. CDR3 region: CASSKVQREGNEQFF. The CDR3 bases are TGTGCCAGCAGCAAGGTCCAGCGGGAAGGCAATGAGCAGTTCTTC.

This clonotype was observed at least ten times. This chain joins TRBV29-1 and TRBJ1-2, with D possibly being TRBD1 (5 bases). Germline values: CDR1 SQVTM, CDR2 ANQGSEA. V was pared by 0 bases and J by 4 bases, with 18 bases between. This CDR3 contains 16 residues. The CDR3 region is CSVEDLRGHRGYGYTF. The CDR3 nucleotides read TGCAGCGTTGAAGATCTTAGGGGCCATCGGGGCTATGGCTACACCTTC.

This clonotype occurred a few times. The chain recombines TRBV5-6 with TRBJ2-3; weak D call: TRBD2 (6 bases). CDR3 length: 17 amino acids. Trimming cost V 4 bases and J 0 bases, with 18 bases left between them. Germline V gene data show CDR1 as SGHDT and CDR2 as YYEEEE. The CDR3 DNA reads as TGTGCCAGCAGCAAGGACCTAGCGTGGGGAAGCACAGATACGCAGTATTTT. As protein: CASSKDLAWGSTDTQYF.

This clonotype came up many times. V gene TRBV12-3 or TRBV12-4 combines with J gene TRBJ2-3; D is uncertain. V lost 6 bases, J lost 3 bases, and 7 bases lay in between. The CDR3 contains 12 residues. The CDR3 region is CASRGSTDTQYF. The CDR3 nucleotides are TGTGCCAGCAGGGGGTCTACAGATACGCAGTATTTT.

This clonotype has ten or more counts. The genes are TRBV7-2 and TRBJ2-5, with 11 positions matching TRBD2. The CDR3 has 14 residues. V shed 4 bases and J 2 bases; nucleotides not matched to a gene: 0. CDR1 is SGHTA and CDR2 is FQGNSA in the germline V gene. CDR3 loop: CASSWTSGQETQYF. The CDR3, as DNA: TGTGCCAGCAGCTGGACTAGCGGGCAAGAGACCCAGTACTTC.

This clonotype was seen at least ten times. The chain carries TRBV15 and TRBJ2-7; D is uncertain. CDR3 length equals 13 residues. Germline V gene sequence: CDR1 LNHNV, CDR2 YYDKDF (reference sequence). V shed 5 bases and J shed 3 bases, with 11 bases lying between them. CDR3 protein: CATSFQNGYEQYF. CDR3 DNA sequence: TGTGCCACCAGCTTCCAGAACGGCTACGAGCAGTACTTC.

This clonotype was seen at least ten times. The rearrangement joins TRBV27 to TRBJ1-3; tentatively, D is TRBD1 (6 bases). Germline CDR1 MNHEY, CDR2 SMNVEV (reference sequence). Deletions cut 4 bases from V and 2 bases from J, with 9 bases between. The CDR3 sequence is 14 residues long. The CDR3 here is CASSSGTTGNTIYF. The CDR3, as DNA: TGTGCCAGCAGTTCCGGGACAACTGGAAACACCATATATTTT.

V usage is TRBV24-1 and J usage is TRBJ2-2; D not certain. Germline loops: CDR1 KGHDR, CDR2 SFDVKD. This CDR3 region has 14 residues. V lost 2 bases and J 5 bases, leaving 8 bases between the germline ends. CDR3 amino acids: CATSDSIETGELFF. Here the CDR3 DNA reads TGTGCCACCAGTGATTCGATCGAGACCGGGGAGCTGTTTTTT.

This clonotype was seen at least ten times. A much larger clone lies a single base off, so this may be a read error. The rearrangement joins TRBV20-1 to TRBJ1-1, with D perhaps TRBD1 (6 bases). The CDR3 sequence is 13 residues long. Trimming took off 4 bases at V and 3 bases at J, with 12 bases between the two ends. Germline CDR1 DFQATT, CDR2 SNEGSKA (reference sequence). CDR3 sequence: CSANGKGDTEAFF. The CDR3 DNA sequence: TGCAGTGCTAACGGAAAGGGGGACACTGAAGCTTTCTTT.

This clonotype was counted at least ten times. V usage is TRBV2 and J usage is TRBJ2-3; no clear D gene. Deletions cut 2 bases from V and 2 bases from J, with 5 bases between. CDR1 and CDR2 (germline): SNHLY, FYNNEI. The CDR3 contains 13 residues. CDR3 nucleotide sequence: TGTGCCAGCAGTGAACCTTTCACAGATACGCAGTATTTT. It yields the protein CASSEPFTDTQYF.

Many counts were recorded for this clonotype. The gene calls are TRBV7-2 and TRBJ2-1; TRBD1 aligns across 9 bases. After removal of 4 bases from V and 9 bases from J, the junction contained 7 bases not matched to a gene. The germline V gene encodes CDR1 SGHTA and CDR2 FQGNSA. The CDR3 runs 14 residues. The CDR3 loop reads CASSSRTGVAEQFF. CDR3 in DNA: TGTGCCAGCAGCTCTAGGACAGGGGTCGCTGAGCAGTTCTTC.

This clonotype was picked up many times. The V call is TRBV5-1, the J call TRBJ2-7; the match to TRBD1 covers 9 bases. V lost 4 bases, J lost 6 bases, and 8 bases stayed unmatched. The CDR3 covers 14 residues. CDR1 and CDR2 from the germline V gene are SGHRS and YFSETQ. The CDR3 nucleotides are TGCGCCAGCAGCCAAGGGACAGGGTCTGGCGAGCAGTACTTC. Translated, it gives CASSQGTGSGEQYF.